In its sample, the clone carrying this T cell receptor (beta chain) was seen a few times. Its cognate antigen is unknown. This sample stems from a study of T-cell memory formation after mild COVID-19. Study-level points and caveats: There was a balanced CD4/CD8 profile in clones contracting day 15 to 85, and later expanders leaned CD4+. Contracting clones localized mainly to CM and EM when CD4+ and mainly to EMRA when CD8+. Second-wave clones with a day 37 peak had unconfirmed SARS-CoV-2 specificity.

CDR3 length: 14 amino acids. Losses at the gene ends were 1 base for V and 4 bases for J; bases not matched to a gene: 3. Germline V gene lookup returns CDR1 SGHTA and CDR2 FQGTGA. cDNA libraries for TCR alpha and TCR beta, carrying sample barcodes and UMIs, came from 5'RACE with constant-segment primers. MiXCR, applied by TCRdb to the 5' RACE reads, yields one record per CDR3 protein. Of a few hundred thousand distinct CDR3 sequences listed, about 15% are singletons. Material for sequencing was PBMCs or a T cell subset sorted from them (not recorded which). This TCR derives from a man younger than 35 who had mild COVID-19 (a few samples of this study predate the infection). Cell type and time point are not known. The chain combines TRBV7-3 with TRBJ1-1, with 7 bases matching TRBD1. CDR3 nucleotide sequence: TGTGCCAGCAGCTTAAAGGGGGCAGGCACTGAAGCTTTCTTT. Its protein is CASSLKGAGTEAFF.